The sequence of this T cell receptor (beta chain) was determined in a study of shared clonotypes between healthy human individuals. Method: immunoSEQ multiplex PCR; TCRdb's copy keeps in-frame clones and lacks some. The sample shows 800,000 to 1,200,000 clones, around three quarters of them seen only once. CDR3 length equals 11 residues. CDR1 is DFQATT and CDR2 is SNEGSKA in the germline V gene (reference sequence). Sequenced sample: memory CD4+ T cells from PBMCs. Subset of the sample: CD45RA-negative fraction. The rearrangement links TRBV20-1 to TRBJ2-2; perhaps TRBD2 as D (6 bases). The TCR was taken from a man in his late teens or twenties in good health. Some clones in this sample may be carry-over from other donors' samples. This CDR3 reads CSGSNTGELFF. DNA of the CDR3: TGCAGCGGGAGCAACACCGGGGAGCTGTTTTTT.